This is a list of T cell receptor beta chains from one sample in a study of blood T cells in healthy people across ages. One entry per CDR3 protein results from TCRdb running MiXCR on the 5' RACE reads. The sample lists around 1.5 million distinct CDR3 sequences, around two fifths seen once, with approximately 7.9% in the top ten. The sequencing input was blood. These receptors all come from a woman aged 18-29 years in good health. CDR3s include the opening cysteine and the closing phenylalanine or tryptophan. Fields, in order: D gene, J gene, CDR3 length, clone size, V gene, CDR3 DNA, CDR3 protein. The D gene is left open where the match is weak. Where a row states a size, it is once, few, many or the class of an expanded clone; other rows omit it.

d_gene: NA
j_gene: TRBJ1-1
len: 15
abundance: NA
v_gene: TRBV15
CDR3nt: TGTGCCACCAGCGACCGGATACAGGGCCCAACTGAAGCTTTCTTT
CDR3aa: CATSDRIQGPTEAFF

d_gene: TRBD1
j_gene: TRBJ2-1
len: 14
abundance: NA
v_gene: TRBV2
CDR3nt: TGTGCCAGGTCCAGCGAGACAGGGGCCGGCGAGCAGTTCTTC
CDR3aa: CARSSETGAGEQFF

d_gene: NA
j_gene: TRBJ2-1
len: 13
abundance: once
v_gene: TRBV19
CDR3nt: TGTGCCAGTAGGATTGGAGCGAGCAATGAGCAGTTCTTC
CDR3aa: CASRIGASNEQFF

d_gene: NA
j_gene: TRBJ2-3
len: 14
abundance: few
v_gene: TRBV6-6
CDR3nt: TGTGCCAGCAGTTACTCTCCAGCTACAGATACGCAGTATTTT
CDR3aa: CASSYSPATDTQYF

d_gene: TRBD1
j_gene: TRBJ1-2
len: 13
abundance: NA
v_gene: TRBV28
CDR3nt: TGTGCCAGCCTCCCCCCGGGACAGTATGGCTACACCTTC
CDR3aa: CASLPPGQYGYTF

d_gene: TRBD1
j_gene: TRBJ2-2
len: 18
abundance: NA
v_gene: TRBV5-1
CDR3nt: TGCGCCAGCGGCTGGAGGCCTCAGGGGGTCGCGAACACCGGGGAGCTGTTTTTT
CDR3aa: CASGWRPQGVANTGELFF

d_gene: NA
j_gene: TRBJ2-5
len: 14
abundance: few
v_gene: TRBV28
CDR3nt: TGTGCCAGCAGTCCAACTCCAGGGTGGGAGACCCAGTACTTC
CDR3aa: CASSPTPGWETQYF

d_gene: NA
j_gene: TRBJ2-5
len: 12
abundance: few
v_gene: TRBV12-3/TRBV12-4
CDR3nt: TGTGCCAGCAGTAACAGACAAGAGACCCAGTACTTC
CDR3aa: CASSNRQETQYF

d_gene: NA
j_gene: TRBJ2-5
len: 15
abundance: NA
v_gene: TRBV7-6
CDR3nt: TGTGCCAGCAGCTTAGACGAACTAGTTGGACAGACCCAGTACTTC
CDR3aa: CASSLDELVGQTQYF

d_gene: TRBD1
j_gene: TRBJ2-7
len: 14
abundance: NA
v_gene: TRBV6-6
CDR3nt: TGTGCCAGCATGAGGGACAGGGGTTTTTACGAGCAGTACTTC
CDR3aa: CASMRDRGFYEQYF

d_gene: NA
j_gene: TRBJ2-1
len: 15
abundance: NA
v_gene: TRBV2
CDR3nt: TGTGCCAGCAGAGCCGGGACCCACGACGGGGATGAGCAGTTCTTC
CDR3aa: CASRAGTHDGDEQFF

d_gene: NA
j_gene: TRBJ2-7
len: 13
abundance: NA
v_gene: TRBV7-9
CDR3nt: TGTGCCAGCAGCTTACCCGAGTCCTACGAGCAGTACTTC
CDR3aa: CASSLPESYEQYF

d_gene: TRBD2
j_gene: TRBJ2-3
len: 15
abundance: NA
v_gene: TRBV27
CDR3nt: TGTGCCAGCAGTCGGGGCGTAGCGGGGGCAGATACGCAGTATTTT
CDR3aa: CASSRGVAGADTQYF

d_gene: NA
j_gene: TRBJ2-5
len: 15
abundance: NA
v_gene: TRBV19
CDR3nt: TGTGCCAGTAGATTTGAGGGATTAGCGCAAGAGACCCAGTACTTC
CDR3aa: CASRFEGLAQETQYF

d_gene: NA
j_gene: TRBJ2-2
len: 16
abundance: few
v_gene: TRBV12-3/TRBV12-4
CDR3nt: TGTGCCAGCAGTAGGGGATCTGGCGGGACTACCGGGGAGCTGTTTTTT
CDR3aa: CASSRGSGGTTGELFF

d_gene: NA
j_gene: TRBJ1-4
len: 12
abundance: NA
v_gene: TRBV20-1
CDR3nt: TGCAGTGCAACCGGGGGAAATGAAAAACTGTTTTTT
CDR3aa: CSATGGNEKLFF

d_gene: NA
j_gene: TRBJ2-5
len: 14
abundance: few
v_gene: TRBV25-1
CDR3nt: TGTGCCAGCAGTAAAACAGGGTTCTCCAATGAGCAGTACTTC
CDR3aa: CASSKTGFSNEQYF

d_gene: TRBD1
j_gene: TRBJ2-5
len: 13
abundance: few
v_gene: TRBV29-1
CDR3nt: TGCAGCGTTCGGACAGGGGGTCAAGAGACCCAGTACTTC
CDR3aa: CSVRTGGQETQYF

d_gene: NA
j_gene: TRBJ1-2
len: 13
abundance: NA
v_gene: TRBV29-1
CDR3nt: TGCAGCGTTACAGGGCGAGCTAACTATGGCTACACCTTC
CDR3aa: CSVTGRANYGYTF

d_gene: NA
j_gene: TRBJ1-1
len: 14
abundance: NA
v_gene: TRBV12-3/TRBV12-4
CDR3nt: TGTGCCAGCAGTTTTACAGGAATGAGCACTGAAGCTTTCTTT
CDR3aa: CASSFTGMSTEAFF

d_gene: NA
j_gene: TRBJ2-6
len: 15
abundance: few
v_gene: TRBV27
CDR3nt: TGTGCCACCGCCCCGGTCAGCTCTGGGGCCAACGTCCTGACTTTC
CDR3aa: CATAPVSSGANVLTF

d_gene: NA
j_gene: TRBJ1-6
len: 17
abundance: NA
v_gene: TRBV6-6
CDR3nt: TGTGCCAGCAGTTACCCCGTCCAAGGGAGGAGGATTTCACCCCTCCACTTT
CDR3aa: CASSYPVQGRRISPLHF

d_gene: NA
j_gene: TRBJ2-7
len: 14
abundance: NA
v_gene: TRBV20-1
CDR3nt: TGCAGTGCTAGAGATCAGCCGGCCATCTACGAGCAGTACTTC
CDR3aa: CSARDQPAIYEQYF

d_gene: TRBD2
j_gene: TRBJ2-1
len: 15
abundance: NA
v_gene: TRBV7-2
CDR3nt: TGTGCCAGCAGCCCCACTAGCGGATACTACAATGAGCAGTTCTTC
CDR3aa: CASSPTSGYYNEQFF

d_gene: NA
j_gene: TRBJ2-7
len: 14
abundance: NA
v_gene: TRBV28
CDR3nt: TGTGCCAGTCAGCCCCGGACAGACTCCTACGAGCAGTACTTC
CDR3aa: CASQPRTDSYEQYF

d_gene: TRBD2
j_gene: TRBJ2-1
len: 17
abundance: NA
v_gene: TRBV30
CDR3nt: TGTGCCTGGAGCCCTTGGGGGGGATCTAGCGGGAGGGCTCGTCAGTTCTTC
CDR3aa: CAWSPWGGSSGRARQFF

d_gene: NA
j_gene: TRBJ2-3
len: 16
abundance: NA
v_gene: TRBV5-5
CDR3nt: TGCGCCAGCAGCTCCGGGGTTAGCGCGATAGGAGATACGCAGTATTTT
CDR3aa: CASSSGVSAIGDTQYF

d_gene: NA
j_gene: TRBJ2-3
len: 14
abundance: NA
v_gene: TRBV7-2
CDR3nt: TGTGCCAGCAGCTTACGGCTAGCAACAGATACGCAGTATTTT
CDR3aa: CASSLRLATDTQYF

d_gene: NA
j_gene: TRBJ2-1
len: 15
abundance: few
v_gene: TRBV28
CDR3nt: TGTGCCAGCAGTTTAAGGGAGGTCTCCTACAATGAGCAGTTCTTC
CDR3aa: CASSLREVSYNEQFF

d_gene: NA
j_gene: TRBJ1-6
len: 16
abundance: NA
v_gene: TRBV12-5
CDR3nt: TGTGCTAGTGGTTTGTGGCCGGGCCGAGCTAATTCACCCCTCCACTTT
CDR3aa: CASGLWPGRANSPLHF

d_gene: NA
j_gene: TRBJ2-3
len: 14
abundance: few
v_gene: TRBV7-2
CDR3nt: TGTGCCAGCAGCTTAGGAGTCTCCCCAGATACGCAGTATTTT
CDR3aa: CASSLGVSPDTQYF

d_gene: NA
j_gene: TRBJ2-7
len: 15
abundance: NA
v_gene: TRBV20-1
CDR3nt: TGCAGTGCTAGAGATCCCCGGCACAACTCGGGTGAGCAGTACTTC
CDR3aa: CSARDPRHNSGEQYF

d_gene: NA
j_gene: TRBJ1-1
len: 12
abundance: NA
v_gene: TRBV20-1
CDR3nt: TGCAGTGCCCCCCCGGACGGCACTGAAGCTTTCTTT
CDR3aa: CSAPPDGTEAFF

d_gene: NA
j_gene: TRBJ2-3
len: 14
abundance: few
v_gene: TRBV7-6
CDR3nt: TGTGCCAGCAGCTTAGTCACAGGGATCGATACGCAGTATTTT
CDR3aa: CASSLVTGIDTQYF

d_gene: NA
j_gene: TRBJ2-1
len: 10
abundance: NA
v_gene: TRBV20-1
CDR3nt: TGCAGTGCTAGGTTGGATGAGCAGTTCTTC
CDR3aa: CSARLDEQFF

d_gene: TRBD1
j_gene: TRBJ2-7
len: 18
abundance: NA
v_gene: TRBV6-2/TRBV6-3
CDR3nt: TGTGCCAGCAGTTACCTGAAACAGGACAGCCAGGGGGCCTACGAGCAGTACTTC
CDR3aa: CASSYLKQDSQGAYEQYF

d_gene: TRBD1
j_gene: TRBJ1-6
len: 17
abundance: NA
v_gene: TRBV20-1
CDR3nt: TGCAGTGCTAGGGCCTCAGGGGGGAGCTCCTATAATTCACCCCTCCACTTT
CDR3aa: CSARASGGSSYNSPLHF

d_gene: NA
j_gene: TRBJ2-7
len: 17
abundance: many
v_gene: TRBV7-2
CDR3nt: TGTGCCAGCAGCTTAGGTGGGAACTTACCTCTGGGGTACGAGCAGTACTTC
CDR3aa: CASSLGGNLPLGYEQYF

d_gene: NA
j_gene: TRBJ2-7
len: 18
abundance: NA
v_gene: TRBV6-5
CDR3nt: TGTGCCGGCAGTTACTCGCTTCGCGCCAAATCCAGCTCCTACGAGCAGTACTTC
CDR3aa: CAGSYSLRAKSSSYEQYF

d_gene: TRBD1
j_gene: TRBJ1-2
len: 15
abundance: NA
v_gene: TRBV20-1
CDR3nt: TGCAGTGCTAGAGATGGGGGACAGCCTAACTATGGCTACACCTTC
CDR3aa: CSARDGGQPNYGYTF

d_gene: NA
j_gene: TRBJ2-1
len: 15
abundance: NA
v_gene: TRBV10-3
CDR3nt: TGTGCCATCCAGTCCCCCGTTGGCGATTACAATGAGCAGTTCTTC
CDR3aa: CAIQSPVGDYNEQFF

d_gene: TRBD1
j_gene: TRBJ2-3
len: 13
abundance: NA
v_gene: TRBV29-1
CDR3nt: TGCAGCGCCACAGGGGGTTTCACAGATACGCAGTATTTT
CDR3aa: CSATGGFTDTQYF

d_gene: NA
j_gene: TRBJ2-3
len: 15
abundance: NA
v_gene: TRBV4-1
CDR3nt: TGCGCCAGCAGCCAACAGGGGCCTAGCACAGATACGCAGTATTTT
CDR3aa: CASSQQGPSTDTQYF

d_gene: TRBD2
j_gene: TRBJ2-1
len: 20
abundance: NA
v_gene: TRBV9
CDR3nt: TGTGCCAGCAGCGTACAGACCGGGACTAGCGGGAGCTTTGCCTACAATGAGCAGTTCTTC
CDR3aa: CASSVQTGTSGSFAYNEQFF

d_gene: TRBD1
j_gene: TRBJ2-7
len: 14
abundance: few
v_gene: TRBV27
CDR3nt: TGTGCCAGCAGGACACGGGACAGGGGTCACGAGCAGTACTTC
CDR3aa: CASRTRDRGHEQYF

d_gene: NA
j_gene: TRBJ2-7
len: 14
abundance: NA
v_gene: TRBV28
CDR3nt: TGTGCCAGCAGAGCCAACGGGGGATACAATGAGCAGTACTTC
CDR3aa: CASRANGGYNEQYF

d_gene: NA
j_gene: TRBJ2-3
len: 11
abundance: NA
v_gene: TRBV20-1
CDR3nt: TGCAGTGTCGCACCTCGGGATACGCAGTATTTT
CDR3aa: CSVAPRDTQYF

d_gene: TRBD2
j_gene: TRBJ2-7
len: 15
abundance: few
v_gene: TRBV6-2/TRBV6-3
CDR3nt: TGTGCCAGCAGTTACTCCCAGCGGGGGGACTACGAGCAGTACTTC
CDR3aa: CASSYSQRGDYEQYF

d_gene: TRBD2
j_gene: TRBJ2-7
len: 17
abundance: few
v_gene: TRBV7-2
CDR3nt: TGTGCCAGCAGCTGGGGACCACTAGCGTCGAGCTCCTACGAGCAGTACTTC
CDR3aa: CASSWGPLASSSYEQYF

d_gene: TRBD2
j_gene: TRBJ2-3
len: 16
abundance: NA
v_gene: TRBV19
CDR3nt: TGTGCCAGTAGCCCAACCTCTAGCGGGAGCACAGATACGCAGTATTTT
CDR3aa: CASSPTSSGSTDTQYF

d_gene: TRBD2
j_gene: TRBJ2-7
len: 15
abundance: NA
v_gene: TRBV5-4
CDR3nt: TGTGCCAGCAGTCGGACTAGCGGGGGGGCCCTCGAGCAGTACTTC
CDR3aa: CASSRTSGGALEQYF

d_gene: NA
j_gene: TRBJ2-7
len: 12
abundance: NA
v_gene: TRBV20-1
CDR3nt: TGCAGTGCTAGGTTCGACGACTACGAGCAGTACTTC
CDR3aa: CSARFDDYEQYF